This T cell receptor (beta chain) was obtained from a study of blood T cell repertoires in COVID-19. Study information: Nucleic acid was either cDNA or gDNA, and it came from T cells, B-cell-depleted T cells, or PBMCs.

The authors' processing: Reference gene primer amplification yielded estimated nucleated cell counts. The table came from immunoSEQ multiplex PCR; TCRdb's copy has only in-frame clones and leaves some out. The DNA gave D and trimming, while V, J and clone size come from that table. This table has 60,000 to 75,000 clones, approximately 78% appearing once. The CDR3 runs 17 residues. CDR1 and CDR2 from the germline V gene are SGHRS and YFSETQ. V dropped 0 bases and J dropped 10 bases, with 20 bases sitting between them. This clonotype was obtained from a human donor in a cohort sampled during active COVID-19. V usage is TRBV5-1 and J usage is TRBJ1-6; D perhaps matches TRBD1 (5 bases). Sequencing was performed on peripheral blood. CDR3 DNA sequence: TGCGCCAGCAGCTTGGCAGTATCCAGGAGGGGCGACTCACCCCTCCACTTT. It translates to CASSLAVSRRGDSPLHF.